The 11 T cell receptor beta chains in this list originate from one sample, sequenced in a study of long-term antiretroviral therapy in people with HIV. At survey level, the immunoSEQ assay was run in its v3.0 version. Sequencing was performed with immunoSEQ multiplex PCR; in TCRdb, only in-frame clones are kept and a portion is missing. Found here are 42,000 or so clones, roughly nine tenths of them singletons; the top ten hold approximately 5.4%. The material sequenced was unsorted PBMCs, taken 0.1 years before starting antiretroviral therapy. The receptors here all came from a woman between 45 and 65 years old with HIV.

The V call is TRBV7-9, the J call TRBJ1-1; no reliable D call. The V gene's germline CDR1 is SEHNR and CDR2 FQNEAQ (reference sequence). Trimming cost V 1 base and J 0 bases, with 6 bases left between them. This CDR3 spans 14 amino acids. CDR3 sequence reads: CASSLGGLNTEAFF. The CDR3 coding sequence is TGTGCCAGCAGCTTAGGAGGGCTGAACACTGAAGCTTTCTTT. Supplemented by reference TRBV7-9 and TRBJ1-1, the full variable domain reads DTGVSQNPRHKITKRGQNVTFRCDPISEHNRLYWYRQTLGQGPEFLTYFQNEAQLEKSRLLSDRFSAERPKGSFSTLEIQRTEQGDSAMYLCASSLGGLNTEAFFGQGTRLTVV.

The genes are TRBV2 and TRBJ2-7; D unclear. The CDR3 sequence is 16 residues long. The V gene lost 3 bases and the J gene lost 3 bases, with 18 bases spanning the gap. Germline lookup yields CDR1 SNHLY and CDR2 FYNNEI. CDR3 DNA: TGTGCCAGCAGTGACGTCGTTGGCCGCCAGAACTACGAGCAGTACTTC. It specifies CASSDVVGRQNYEQYF.

The rearrangement joins TRBV9 to TRBJ2-2; D call uncertain. The V and J ends lost 0 bases and 3 bases respectively, with 9 bases between them. From germline, CDR1 is SGDLS and CDR2 YYNGEE. This CDR3 comprises 15 residues. This CDR3 is CASSVDPPDTGELFF. CDR3 in DNA: TGTGCCAGCAGCGTAGATCCGCCGGACACCGGGGAGCTGTTTTTT.

This clone was found once. The CDR3, as DNA: TGTGCCAGCAGTGTCCTTGGGACAGTCCGGGAGCAGTACTTC. It is translated as CASSVLGTVREQYF. This chain links TRBV6-1 with TRBJ2-7; TRBD1 aligns across 7 bases. Germline CDR1 is MNHNS and CDR2 is SASEGT. Losses at the gene ends were 4 bases for V and 7 bases for J; bases not matched to a gene: 10. The CDR3 totals 14 residues.

Turning to this clone: Other nucleotide sequences in the sample specify the same CDR3. The CDR3 nucleotides read TGCGCCAGCAGCCAAGGGACGGGGACCTACGAGCAGTACTTC. Translating gives CASSQGTGTYEQYF. J is TRBJ2-7 and V is TRBV4-3; a weak D match, TRBD2 (5 bases). The CDR3 runs to 14 residues. Trimming left V 1 base short and J 2 bases short, with 9 bases between. Germline V gene data show CDR1 as LGHNA and CDR2 as YSLEER.

The chain has TRBV9 and TRBJ2-2; 8 nucleotides align to TRBD1. Germline values: CDR1 SGDLS, CDR2 YYNGEE. The length of the CDR3 is 16 residues. The trim removed 1 base at V and 2 bases at J, leaving 4 bases unmatched. The CDR3 DNA is TGTGCCAGCAGCGTACTTCCAGGGGGCAACACCGGGGAGCTGTTTTTT. Encoded protein: CASSVLPGGNTGELFF.

Comment on this clone: The junction differs from germline at one of its ends, possibly a read error. Other DNA sequences in the sample encode the same CDR3. The J gene is TRBJ2-3, the V gene TRBV7-7; tentatively, D is TRBD1 or TRBD2 (5 bases each). This CDR3 spans 14 amino acids. The V gene's germline CDR1 is SSHAT and CDR2 FNYEAQ (reference sequence). Written as DNA, the CDR3 is TGTGCTAGCAGCTTGGGACCATCCACAGATACGCAGTATTTT. It codes for CASSLGPSTDTQYF.

Regarding this clone: No conserved phenylalanine or tryptophan ends this CDR3, so it is likely a read error. Because the CDR3's place on the DNA is in doubt, the DNA is left out and the CDR3 is given as listed by TCRdb. The chain carries TRBV5-6 and TRBJ2-3; TRBD1, the table's D call, lacks a check against the DNA. The CDR3 has 8 residues if both end residues are counted. The germline gives CDR1 SGHDT, CDR2 YYEEEE. CDR3 in amino acids: CASSTAGG.

The rearrangement uses TRBV6-6 and TRBJ2-7; D is uncertain. V was cut by 8 bases and J by 3 bases, with 11 bases left in between. The CDR3 spans 12 residues. CDR1 and CDR2 from the germline V gene are MNHNY and SVGAGI (reference sequence). The CDR3 bases are TGTGCCAGCCGCCGGGCCAGCTACGAGCAGTACTTC. Protein: CASRRASYEQYF.

The chain employs TRBV19 and TRBJ2-5; D possibly corresponds to TRBD2 (6 bases). V lost 3 bases to trimming and J lost 2 bases, with 10 bases between them. The CDR3 spans 14 residues. Germline values: CDR1 LNHDA, CDR2 SQIVND (reference sequence). CDR3 DNA sequence: TGTGCCAGTAGTATTAGTAGCGGACAAGAGACCCAGTACTTC. This codes for CASSISSGQETQYF.

The rearrangement uses TRBV19 and TRBJ2-2; unclear D gene. Germline lookup yields CDR1 LNHDA and CDR2 SQIVND (reference sequence). The CDR3 has 14 residues. The V end was cut by 6 bases, the J end by 0 bases, with 8 bases between. The CDR3 loop is CASRAQANTGELFF. The DNA for the CDR3 is TGTGCCAGTAGAGCCCAGGCGAACACCGGGGAGCTGTTTTTT.